This TCR beta chain was observed in a study of cytomegalovirus exposure and HLA in healthy donors. Study findings and constraints: Subsequent analysis revealed that first-cohort TCR clusters tended to co-occur in the roughly 120 validation repertoires.

On this clone: What it binds is unknown.

Only in-frame clones appear in the TCRdb table, and some are missing; sequencing was by immunoSEQ multiplex PCR. The sample has some 90,000 clones, roughly nine tenths seen once. CDR3 size: 15 residues. V lost 6 bases and J 0 bases, leaving 9 bases between the germline ends. Germline lookup yields CDR1 LNHDA and CDR2 SQIVND (reference sequence). This sequence originates from a woman in her 30s in good health and CMV-seronegative. The V and J genes are TRBV19 and TRBJ2-6; D might be TRBD1 (5 bases). Input material: PBMCs. The CDR3 sequence is CASSTTVSGANVLTF. The DNA for the CDR3 is TGTGCCAGTAGCACGACAGTCTCTGGGGCCAACGTCCTGACTTTC.